This T cell receptor beta chain was sequenced during a study of Graves' ophthalmopathy and Graves' hyperthyroidism. This clonotype was recorded at least ten times. Its antigen is as yet unknown. Diagnostic conclusions were grounded in clinical symptoms, serum thyroxine, TRAb, thyroid ultrasound and orbital computed tomography. The CDR3 has 14 residues. The germline V gene has CDR1 SNHLY and CDR2 FYNNEI. V lost 3 bases to trimming and J lost 3 bases, with 11 bases between them. Study-level results: The model reached around 66% sensitivity and roughly 72% specificity for predicting ophthalmopathy progression. Blood contained most expanded thyroid clonotypes exceeding 0.001 frequency.

RNA transcripts were the template, and TCR beta CDR3 regions were amplified from them. An opening RT-PCR round employed HTBI primers and preceded a second-round multiplex PCR. MiXCR was run by TCRdb on the multiplex PCR reads, yielding one entry per CDR3 protein. The sample has about 740,000 distinct CDR3 sequences, roughly two fifths seen once. The TCR was taken from an adult man with Graves' ophthalmopathy. Sequencing was performed on peripheral blood. The V and J genes are TRBV2 and TRBJ1-2; tentatively, D is TRBD1 (5 bases). This CDR3 is CASSDEGDDYGYTF. DNA of the CDR3: TGTGCCAGCAGTGATGAAGGGGATGACTATGGCTACACCTTC.